These 5 T cell receptor beta chains originate from one sample sequenced in a study of blood T cells in healthy people across ages. Together with a sample-barcoded 5' primer, a J-beta primer mix was included in a second PCR lasting about 6 to 12 cycles. TCRdb re-derived calls from the 5' RACE reads in MiXCR, one entry per CDR3 protein. The sample includes over 950,000 distinct CDR3 sequences, roughly 51% of them seen just once. Sequencing was performed on blood. The receptors shown here come from a woman aged 60-75 years in good health.

In its sample, this clonotype was seen a few times. The chain combines TRBV6-5 with TRBJ2-1; 9 nucleotides align to TRBD2. CDR3 size: 16 residues. CDR1 MNHEY and CDR2 SVGAGI come from the germline V gene. V shed 5 bases and J 2 bases; nucleotides not matched to a gene: 7. The CDR3 loop is CASSPLSGSTYNEQFF. CDR3 bases: TGTGCCAGCAGTCCCCTTAGCGGGAGTACCTACAATGAGCAGTTCTTC.

In the case of this clonotype: Germline and junction disagree at one end, which may indicate a read error. This rearrangement joins TRBV20-1 to TRBJ2-3; tentatively, D is TRBD2 (6 bases). The CDR3 extends over 13 amino acids. Germline V gene sequence: CDR1 DFQATT, CDR2 SNEGSKA (reference sequence). The CDR3 sequence is CRARDGGLDTQYF. The CDR3 DNA reads TGCAGGGCTAGAGATGGGGGACTAGATACGCAGTATTTT.

The chain joins TRBV3-1 to TRBJ2-4; the D is unclear. TRBJ2-7 matches the DNA end more closely, so the J call is doubtful. CDR1 and CDR2 from the germline V gene are LGHDT and YNNKEL (reference sequence). The CDR3 runs 13 residues. CDR3: CASSQGSLPEQYF. DNA of the CDR3: TGTGCCAGCAGCCAGGGAAGCCTTCCCGAGCAGTACTTC.

This rearrangement joins TRBV6-2 or TRBV6-3 to TRBJ2-1; a possible D gene is TRBD2 (5 bases). The assigned J gene may be wrong: the sequence end matches TRBJ2-7 better. The CDR3 length is 12 residues. Germline CDR1 MNHEY, CDR2 SVGEGT. The CDR3 sequence: CASNTAGYEQYF. CDR3 DNA sequence: TGTGCCAGCAACACGGCGGGCTACGAGCAGTACTTC.

This rearrangement joins TRBV6-5 to TRBJ2-4, with TRBD2 as a possible D gene (6 bases). This CDR3 region has 13 residues. Germline CDR1 reads MNHEY; CDR2 reads SVGAGI. Trimming removed 3 bases from V and 13 bases from J, with 16 bases in between. The CDR3 DNA reads TGTGCCAGCAGTTATCGCGGGATTAGAACCCAGTACTTC. It codes for CASSYRGIRTQYF.